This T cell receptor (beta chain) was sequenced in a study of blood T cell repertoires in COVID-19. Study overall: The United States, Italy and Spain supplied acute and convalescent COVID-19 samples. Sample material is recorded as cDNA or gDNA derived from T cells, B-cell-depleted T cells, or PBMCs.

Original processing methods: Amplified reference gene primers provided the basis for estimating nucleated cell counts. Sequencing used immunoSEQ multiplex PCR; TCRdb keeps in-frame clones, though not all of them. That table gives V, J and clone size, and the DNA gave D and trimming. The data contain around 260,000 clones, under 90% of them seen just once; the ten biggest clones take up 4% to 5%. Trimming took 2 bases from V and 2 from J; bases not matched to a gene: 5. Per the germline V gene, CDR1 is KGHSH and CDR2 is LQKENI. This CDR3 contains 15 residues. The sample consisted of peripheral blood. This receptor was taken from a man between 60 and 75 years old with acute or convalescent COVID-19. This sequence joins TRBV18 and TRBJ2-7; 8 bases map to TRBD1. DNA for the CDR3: TGTGCCAGCTCACCATCCGGACAGGGCACCTACGAGCAGTACTTC. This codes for CASSPSGQGTYEQYF.